Below are 19 T cell receptor beta chains sequenced from a single sample in a study of OX40 agonist ivuxolimab in advanced cancers. The protocol was immunoSEQ multiplex PCR, while the TCRdb copy is restricted to in-frame clones and leaves out a portion. The data contain 85,000 to 95,000 clones, roughly 87% of them singletons. Sequenced material: CD4+ or CD8+ T cells sorted from blood, taken in a trial of the OX40 agonist ivuxolimab. The receptors were sampled from an adult with an advanced solid tumor such as melanoma, head and neck, liver or kidney cancer.

The gene calls are TRBV29-1 and TRBJ2-5; D tentatively reads TRBD1 or TRBD2 (6 bases each). The CDR3 sequence is 12 residues long. Germline V gene data show CDR1 as SQVTM and CDR2 as ANQGSEA. The V end was cut by 4 bases, the J end by 3 bases, with 9 bases between. The CDR3 DNA reads TGCAGCGTTGTGAGGGGGGAAGAGACCCAGTACTTC. This gives the protein CSVVRGEETQYF.

The chain combines TRBV19 with TRBJ2-7, with TRBD1 matching 9 bases. V trimming: 8 bases; J trimming: 0 bases; junction bases outside the gene matches: 14. The CDR3 is 17 residues long. CDR1 and CDR2 (germline): LNHDA, SQIVND (reference sequence). CDR3 in amino acids: CASSGQGSRGDSYEQYF. CDR3 nucleotides: TGTGCCAGTTCTGGACAGGGGTCCCGCGGTGACTCCTACGAGCAGTACTTC.

The gene calls are TRBV5-1 and TRBJ1-5; D is uncertain. Germline V lookup: CDR1 SGHRS, CDR2 YFSETQ. Trimming removed 0 bases from V and 1 base from J, with 8 bases in between. The CDR3 sequence is 15 residues long. CDR3 residues: CASSLEGSSNQPQHF. DNA for the CDR3: TGCGCCAGCAGCTTGGAAGGGAGCAGCAATCAGCCCCAGCATTTT. Complete variable domain (other parts from reference TRBV5-1 and TRBJ1-5): KAGVTQTPRYLIKTRGQQVTLSCSPISGHRSVSWYQQTPGQGLQFLFEYFSETQRNKGNFPGRFSGRQFSNSRSEMNVSTLELGDSALYLCASSLEGSSNQPQHFGDGTRLSIL.

This clone was seen just once. The genes are TRBV18 and TRBJ2-1; 7 bases match TRBD1. The length of the CDR3 is 14 residues. Germline-derived CDR1 and CDR2 are KGHSH and LQKENI. J gave up 10 bases and V 3 bases, and 9 bases lay outside the gene matches. Here the CDR3 reads CASSPMTGKGEQFF. The CDR3 nucleotides are TGTGCCAGCTCACCCATGACAGGGAAGGGCGAGCAGTTCTTC.

In its sample, this clone ranks as medium-sized. This chain links TRBV11-2 with TRBJ2-7; 9 nucleotides align to TRBD1. This CDR3 spans 15 amino acids. V lost 4 bases to trimming and J lost 2 bases; unmatched junction nucleotides: 6. Per the germline V gene, CDR1 is SGHAT and CDR2 is FQNNGV. CDR3 DNA sequence: TGTGCCAGCAGCTCATACAGGGGGCAAGCCTACGAGCAGTACTTC. It codes for CASSSYRGQAYEQYF.

The rearrangement links TRBV6-6 to TRBJ2-6; D unresolved. Trimming removed 10 bases from V and 0 bases from J, with 10 bases in between. The CDR3 has 14 residues. Per the germline V gene, CDR1 is MNHNY and CDR2 is SVGAGI (reference sequence). This chain's CDR3 is CATKGGSGANVLTF. The CDR3 region has the DNA TGTGCCACAAAGGGTGGCTCTGGGGCCAACGTCCTGACTTTC.

The chain carries TRBV30 and TRBJ2-7; D ambiguous. Deletions cut 5 bases from V and 0 bases from J, with 8 bases between. This CDR3 has 12 residues. Germline loops: CDR1 GTSNPN, CDR2 SVGIG (reference sequence). CDR3 loop: CAWGRYSYEQYF. As DNA, the CDR3 is TGTGCCTGGGGGCGGTACTCCTACGAGCAGTACTTC.

V gene TRBV5-1 combines with J gene TRBJ2-6, with D maybe TRBD1 (6 bases). Germline CDR1 is SGHRS and CDR2 is YFSETQ. Trimming took 5 bases from V and 4 from J, leaving 16 bases between them. The CDR3 sequence is 16 residues long. The CDR3 region is CASRINRDPGANVLTF. Here the CDR3 DNA reads TGCGCCAGCAGGATTAACAGGGATCCAGGGGCCAACGTCCTGACTTTC.

The V and J genes are TRBV5-1 and TRBJ1-1; D is unresolved. V lost 0 bases and J 5 bases, leaving 14 bases between the germline ends. CDR1 SGHRS and CDR2 YFSETQ come from the germline V gene. The CDR3 contains 15 residues. The CDR3 is CASSLEAGVGTEAFF. As DNA, the CDR3 is TGCGCCAGCAGCTTGGAAGCTGGGGTTGGAACTGAAGCTTTCTTT.

The chain recombines TRBV4-1 with TRBJ1-2, with D perhaps matching TRBD1 (5 bases). CDR3 length equals 15 residues. Trimming cost V 0 bases and J 2 bases, with 10 bases left between them. Germline V gives CDR1 MGHRA, CDR2 YSYEKL. CDR3 sequence: CASSQEEGANYGYTF. The DNA of the CDR3 is TGCGCCAGCAGCCAAGAAGAAGGGGCGAACTATGGCTACACCTTC.

This rearrangement joins TRBV7-2 to TRBJ1-2, with TRBD1 as a possible D gene (6 bases). V was shortened by 3 bases and J by 6 bases, with 20 bases between the two germline ends. The CDR3 spans 16 residues. Germline CDR1 reads SGHTA; CDR2 reads FQGNSA. The CDR3 DNA is TGTGCCAGCAGCTTGTCGGGATCCGGGACAATCCATGGCTACACCTTC. This sequence encodes CASSLSGSGTIHGYTF.

V and J are TRBV18 and TRBJ1-1; 10 bases are a match to TRBD1. Looked up from germline, CDR1 is KGHSH and CDR2 is LQKENI. The CDR3 is 16 amino acids. The V gene end was trimmed by 2 bases and the J gene end by 7 bases; junction bases not matched to a gene: 10. Here the CDR3 reads CASSPGTGALQGEAFF. In DNA, the CDR3 is TGTGCCAGCTCACCAGGGACAGGGGCCCTCCAAGGTGAAGCTTTCTTT.

The chain combines TRBV28 with TRBJ1-4; D perhaps matches TRBD1 (5 bases). V lost 5 bases and J 6 bases, leaving 19 bases between the germline ends. CDR3 length: 16 residues. Per the germline V gene, CDR1 is MDHEN and CDR2 is SYDVKM. The CDR3 DNA sequence: TGTGCCAGCAGTACCGGGACTGTAGTGGAGGATGAAAAACTGTTTTTT. It encodes CASSTGTVVEDEKLFF. Combining the CDR3 with reference TRBV28 and TRBJ1-4 gives the whole variable domain DVKVTQSSRYLVKRTGEKVFLECVQDMDHENMFWYRQDPGLGLRLIYFSYDVKMKEKGDIPEGYSVSREKKERFSLILESASTNQTSMYLCASSTGTVVEDEKLFFGSGTQLSVL.

The chain recombines TRBV5-1 with TRBJ1-1; 9 bases fit TRBD1. This CDR3 is 16 amino acids long. V dropped 5 bases and J dropped 0; count of bases not matched to a gene: 8. Germline V gene sequence: CDR1 SGHRS, CDR2 YFSETQ. CDR3 in DNA: TGCGCCAGCAGTCTACAGGGGGCAGGAGTGAACACTGAAGCTTTCTTT. The encoded protein is CASSLQGAGVNTEAFF. The complete variable domain, with remaining parts taken from reference TRBV5-1 and TRBJ1-1, reads KAGVTQTPRYLIKTRGQQVTLSCSPISGHRSVSWYQQTPGQGLQFLFEYFSETQRNKGNFPGRFSGRQFSNSRSEMNVSTLELGDSALYLCASSLQGAGVNTEAFFGQGTRLTVV.

This chain joins TRBV11-2 and TRBJ1-1; D is ambiguous. The CDR3 is 13 amino acids. CDR1 and CDR2 from the germline V gene are SGHAT and FQNNGV. V lost 0 bases, J lost 1 base, and 3 bases lay in between. The DNA for the CDR3 is TGTGCCAGCAGCTTAGACCCGAACACTGAAGCTTTCTTT. Translation: CASSLDPNTEAFF.

CDR3 DNA sequence: TGTGCCAGCAGCTGGGGACAGGGGCGTAGGACTGAAGCTTTCTTT. Translation: CASSWGQGRRTEAFF. The chain is built from TRBV7-2 and TRBJ1-1; 10 positions match TRBD1. Germline CDR1 and CDR2: SGHTA and FQGNSA. CDR3 length: 15 residues. The junction had 7 bases not matched to a gene; V was cut back by 4 bases and J by 5 bases.

The chain recombines TRBV2 with TRBJ1-5, with D hard to call. CDR1 and CDR2 (germline): SNHLY, FYNNEI. V lost 7 bases, J lost 7 bases, and 17 bases lay in between. This CDR3 region has 14 residues. The chain's CDR3 is CASTTPFLGQPQHF. As DNA, the CDR3 is TGTGCCAGCACAACCCCCTTCTTGGGACAGCCCCAGCATTTT.

This chain joins TRBV11-1 and TRBJ2-7; D is uncertain. V was cut by 5 bases and J by 2 bases, with 13 bases left in between. CDR1 and CDR2 from the germline V gene are SGHAT and FQDESV (reference sequence). The CDR3 is made up of 14 amino acids. The CDR3 loop reads CASSASDGAYEQYF. In nucleotides, the CDR3 is TGTGCCAGCAGCGCCTCGGACGGAGCCTACGAGCAGTACTTC.

This CDR3 reads CASSDSPPLWRPNTEAFF. Written as DNA, the CDR3 is TGTGCCAGCAGTGACTCGCCGCCCCTATGGAGACCTAACACTGAAGCTTTCTTT. The chain employs TRBV6-4 and TRBJ1-1; D call uncertain. Trimming cost V 0 bases and J 2 bases, with 19 bases left between them. The CDR3 is 18 residues long. CDR1 is MRHNA and CDR2 is SNTAGT in the germline V gene.